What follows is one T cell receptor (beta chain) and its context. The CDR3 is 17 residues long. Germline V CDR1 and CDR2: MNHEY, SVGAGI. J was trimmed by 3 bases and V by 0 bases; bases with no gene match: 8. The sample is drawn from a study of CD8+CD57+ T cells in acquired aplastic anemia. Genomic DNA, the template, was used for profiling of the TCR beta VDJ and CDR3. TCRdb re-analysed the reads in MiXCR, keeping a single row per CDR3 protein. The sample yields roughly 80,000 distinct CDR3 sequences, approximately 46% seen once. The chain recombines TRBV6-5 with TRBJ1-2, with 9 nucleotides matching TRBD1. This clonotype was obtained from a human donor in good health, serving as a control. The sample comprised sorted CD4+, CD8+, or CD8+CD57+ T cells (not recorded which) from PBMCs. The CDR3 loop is CASSYSIQGARDYGYTF. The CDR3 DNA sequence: TGTGCCAGCAGTTACTCCATACAGGGGGCGCGGGACTATGGCTACACCTTC.